The present T cell receptor beta chain was sequenced within a study of blood T cell repertoires in COVID-19. Study overall: Collection of acute and convalescent COVID-19 samples took place in the United States, Italy and Spain.

J was trimmed by 5 bases and V by 2 bases; bases with no gene match: 9. Germline-derived CDR1 and CDR2 are MNHEY and SMNVEV (reference sequence). This CDR3 comprises 18 residues. Authors' analysis steps: Reference gene primers were amplified, and this amplification served to estimate nucleated cell counts. The table came from immunoSEQ multiplex PCR; TCRdb's copy has only in-frame clones and leaves some out. The DNA was the basis for D and trimming; V, J and clone size are from that table. The sample contains about 190,000 clones, around four fifths of which appear only once. What was sequenced was peripheral blood. The J gene is TRBJ2-2, the V gene TRBV27; 12 bases agree with TRBD1. The receptor was derived from an elderly woman with active or convalescent COVID-19. For the CDR3, the DNA is TGTGCCAGCAGTTTAACCCCGGGACAGGGGGCGAGGACCGGGGAGCTGTTTTTT. Encoded protein: CASSLTPGQGARTGELFF.